The T cell receptor beta chain described here comes from a study of cytomegalovirus exposure and HLA in healthy donors. Study information: Later analysis reported that the approximately 110 validation repertoires shared the platform of the 650 to 700 first-cohort repertoires.

Sequencing used immunoSEQ multiplex PCR; TCRdb keeps in-frame clones, though not all of them. The sample includes fewer than 200,000 clones, roughly 90% seen only once; the top ten take 10%. The CDR3 runs 16 residues. J was trimmed by 7 bases and V by 10 bases; bases with no gene match: 17. From germline, CDR1 is LNHDA and CDR2 SQIVND (reference sequence). This chain joins TRBV19 and TRBJ2-2; 8 bases map to TRBD2. The sequence was obtained from a young woman in good health and CMV-seropositive. The material sequenced was PBMCs. The CDR3 spells CATPSPHGRANGELFF. The CDR3 DNA is TGTGCCACCCCTTCCCCCCACGGGAGGGCCAACGGGGAGCTGTTTTTT.